This is a list of T cell receptor beta chains from one sample in a study of cytomegalovirus exposure and HLA in healthy donors. Data came from immunoSEQ multiplex PCR; TCRdb stores just in-frame clones and leaves some out. The repertoire includes 150,000 to 200,000 clones, 75% to 90% of them detected once, and 0.65% sits in the top ten. Material: PBMCs. These receptors all stem from a boy aged 5-17 years in good health and CMV-seronegative. The CDR3 runs from the conserved cysteine through the conserved F or W. Fields, in order: D gene, clone size, J gene, V gene, CDR3 DNA, CDR3 protein. D genes are given only for firm matches. Some rows mark clone size as missing; the rest say once, few, many or name a class of expanded clone.

TRBD1 | NA | TRBJ1-5 | TRBV19 | TGTGCCAGTAGTTCAGTCAGACAGGGGGTCAATCAGCCCCAGCATTTT | CASSSVRQGVNQPQHF
NA | NA | TRBJ1-6 | TRBV30 | TGTGCCTGGAGTGTTAGCAGGGCTAATTCACCCCTCCACTTT | CAWSVSRANSPLHF
TRBD2 | NA | TRBJ2-1 | TRBV9 | TGTGCCAGCAGCGTAGATAGCGGGAGAAACAATGAGCAGTTCTTC | CASSVDSGRNNEQFF
TRBD1 | NA | TRBJ2-1 | TRBV11-3 | TGTGCCAGCAGCTTAGGGGACAGGGGGCGCGGGGGGCATGAGCAGTTCTTC | CASSLGDRGRGGHEQFF
NA | NA | TRBJ1-2 | TRBV5-4 | TGTGCCAGCAGCTTTAGTCTGAACTATGGCTACACCTTC | CASSFSLNYGYTF
TRBD1 | NA | TRBJ1-1 | TRBV11-2 | TGTGCCAGCAGCCCAGGGACAGGGGTGGGTAACACTGAAGCTTTCTTT | CASSPGTGVGNTEAFF
NA | NA | TRBJ1-2 | TRBV15 | TGTGCCACCAGCAGAGAGGGTGACTTATATGGCTACACCTTC | CATSREGDLYGYTF
TRBD1 | NA | TRBJ2-7 | TRBV5-1 | TGCGCCAGCAGCAAATCCGGGACAGCCTACGAGCAGTACTTC | CASSKSGTAYEQYF
NA | NA | TRBJ2-6 | TRBV7-2 | TGTGCCAGCAGCCCCAGCTCTGGGGCCAACGTCCTGACTTTC | CASSPSSGANVLTF
NA | once | TRBJ2-1 | TRBV30 | TGTGCCTGGAGTTTGGCTCCTCTAGCTGAGCAGTTCTTC | CAWSLAPLAEQFF